This paragraph covers one TCR beta chain sequence. This receptor's antigen is unknown. Qualities for individual bases were not recorded, and no much larger clone is one base off. Stable hyperthyroidism was defined as no progression to ophthalmopathy within 18 months of follow-up. Patients with hyperthyroidism were aged 18 to 65 years, had been newly diagnosed, and had a disease duration of less than 2 months. Patients with other autoimmune diseases, uncontrolled infections, pregnancy or lactation were excluded from the study. Diagnosis was based on clinical symptoms, serum thyroxine, TRAb, thyroid ultrasound and orbital computed tomography. Ficoll-Paque density gradient centrifugation was used to isolate PBMCs from approximately 10 ml of fresh peripheral blood. Total RNA was extracted with Trizol reagent and quality-checked on an Agilent 2100 Bioanalyzer. The sample originates from a study of Graves' ophthalmopathy and Graves' hyperthyroidism (dated by TCRdb to the late 2010s). Regarding the complete study: Peripheral blood was collected at initial diagnosis, before any treatment. T-cell repertoires of thyroid tissue and blood were compared in several hyperthyroidism patients. Following sampling, methimazole starting at 30 mg daily was administered to hyperthyroidism patients, and high-dose intravenous methylprednisolone was administered to ophthalmopathy patients. To explore V-J signatures distinguishing ophthalmopathy from hyperthyroidism, a discovery set of roughly 98 patients (more than 40 ophthalmopathy, 55 to 60 stable hyperthyroidism) was enrolled. The roughly 94 discovery patients were randomly divided into training and test sets at a 7:3 ratio. TCR beta repertoire signatures were used to distinguish Graves' ophthalmopathy from Graves' hyperthyroidism and to predict progression to ophthalmopathy. In total, 135 blood samples were TCR-sequenced: under 45 ophthalmopathy, 75 hyperthyroidism and some 17 hyperthyroidism-to-ophthalmopathy patients. An independent validation cohort was composed of 18 to 20 hyperthyroidism patients and about 17 patients who later progressed from hyperthyroidism to ophthalmopathy.

For repertoire sequencing, TCR beta CDR3 regions were amplified from RNA transcripts. A first-round RT-PCR used HTBI primers with the Qiagen OneStep RT-PCR kit, followed by a second-round multiplex PCR, size selection and purification. The libraries underwent paired-end sequencing with 100 bp reads on an Illumina HiSeq2000. The published analysis was carried out like this. SOAPnuke was used to process the reads, removing any read that contained adapters or uncalled bases, had a mean Phred below 15, or lacked an exact match to the constant primer or identifier. COPE v1.2.5 was used to merge the high-quality paired reads. Each unique nucleotide sequence was defined as a clonotype, and clonotypes were aligned to IMGT TRB V, D and J references with MiTCR v1.1. The analysis was limited to V-J combinations with a frequency above 0.0001, which together covered over 99% of the repertoires. A TCR clonal expansion and chaos score per V-J combination was defined as the ratio of F50 clonal expansion to chaos observed in the TCRdist matrix. Welch's t-statistics and random forest were used to reduce features to 13 V-J combinations, which were fed into a naive Bayes classifier. Thyroid-blood repertoire similarity was quantified with the Morisita-Horn index. The public reads were reprocessed in TCRdb via fastp at Q25 and MiXCR, keeping in-frame beta chains. Each entry merges the rows of one CDR3 protein and shows their most common DNA and genes. The V and J calls shown here were made by TCRdb, not taken from the authors' results. The sample yields roughly 380,000 distinct CDR3 sequences; 15% were counted once. Around 7% of the sample rests with the top ten.

The CDR3 starts with the cysteine, ends with the phenylalanine, and has 16 residues. The entry retains the CDR3 DNA only, 48 bases that are in frame from base 1. The germline V gene yields MNHEY for CDR1 and SVGEGT for CDR2. Trimming accounts for 1 base at V and 2 bases at J, while the number of junction bases matched to no gene is 4. The investigation overall reported the following: Ophthalmopathy was separated from stable hyperthyroidism by the 13-signature model with just under 90% sensitivity and 81.08% specificity in cross-validation and with 80%/75% in the test set. Most of the expanded thyroid clonotypes with a frequency above 0.001 were also detected in blood, and it was suggested that the thyroid immune response may be reflected by blood repertoires. In validation, the model predicted ophthalmopathy progression with more than 55% sensitivity and about 77% specificity; 12 predicted patients were CT-confirmed with GO in a median of 6.5 months. Sample size was not statistically predetermined, and group allocation was not concealed from the investigators.

The sequenced sample was peripheral blood. Recombination joined TRBV6-2 or TRBV6-3 with TRBJ2-7, with TRBD1 identical over 11 junction bases. This TCR came from a woman aged 18-35 years with stable Graves' hyperthyroidism. Donor details come from another sample of the same person, matched by shared clones. The CDR3 reads as follows: CASSYLPGQGAYEQYF. The DNA sequence is as follows: TGTGCCAGCAGTTACTTGCCGGGACAGGGGGCCTACGAGCAGTACTTC.